This T cell receptor beta chain was sequenced during a study of shared clonotypes between healthy human individuals. Regarding the study as a whole: Generally, naive subsets (rather than memory subsets) showed larger estimated richness.

All donors were healthy HIV-negative adults lacking recent acute infections or vaccinations. Points on this clone: Its matching antigen is unknown.

The germline V and J ends were trimmed by 6 bases and 5 bases, with 16 bases remaining between them. The CDR3 is 14 residues long. Looked up from germline, CDR1 is SGHTA and CDR2 is FQGNSA. Only in-frame clones appear in the TCRdb table, and some are missing; sequencing was by immunoSEQ multiplex PCR. The sample lists approximately 980,000 clones; around 80% were seen once. The TCR originated in a man between 18 and 29 years old in good health. Input material: memory CD4+ T cells sorted from blood. Sample subset: CD45RA-negative fraction. V is TRBV7-2 and J is TRBJ1-1; maybe TRBD1 (6 bases). The CDR3 is CASSRRGADTEAFF. CDR3 nucleotides: TGTGCCAGCAGTCGCCGGGGGGCTGATACTGAAGCTTTCTTT. The full variable domain, with the rest looked up from reference TRBV7-2 and TRBJ1-1, is GAGVSQSPSNKVTEKGKDVELRCDPISGHTALYWYRQSLGQGLEFLIYFQGNSAPDKSGLPSDRFSAERTGGSVSTLTIQRTQQEDSAVYLCASSRRGADTEAFFGQGTRLTVV.